A selection of T cell receptor beta chains follows, all from one sample in a study of shared clonotypes between healthy human individuals. Clones were sequenced by immunoSEQ multiplex PCR, and TCRdb holds only the in-frame ones, with some missing. The table records about 2.4 million clones, around 94% of them present only once. Sequenced sample: naive CD4+ T cells sorted from blood. These receptors originate from a man in his late teens or twenties in good health. Both conserved end residues are part of each CDR3. Each record gives: J gene, clone size, D gene, V gene, CDR3 DNA, CDR3 protein. D genes are given only for firm matches. The size entry is marked missing in some rows and otherwise reads once, few, many or a size class.

j_call: TRBJ1-4
clone_size: NA
d_call: TRBD1
v_call: TRBV4-3
cdr3_nt: TGCGCCAGCAGTCGAGAGGGGGCGGCTAATGAAAAACTGTTTTTT
cdr3_aa: CASSREGAANEKLFF

j_call: TRBJ2-7
clone_size: NA
d_call: NA
v_call: TRBV9
cdr3_nt: TGTGCCAGCAGCGTATTTGGGGGGACGCCCTACGAGCAGTACTTC
cdr3_aa: CASSVFGGTPYEQYF

j_call: TRBJ1-1
clone_size: NA
d_call: NA
v_call: TRBV7-2
cdr3_nt: TGTGCCAGCAGATTCGGACCAACTAGCCAGGCTTTCTTT
cdr3_aa: CASRFGPTSQAFF

j_call: TRBJ1-2
clone_size: NA
d_call: TRBD1
v_call: TRBV5-4
cdr3_nt: TGTGCCAGCAGCCCCCGGTTACAGGGGGATTATGGCTACACCTTC
cdr3_aa: CASSPRLQGDYGYTF

j_call: TRBJ2-1
clone_size: NA
d_call: NA
v_call: TRBV4-2
cdr3_nt: TGTGCCAGCAGCCAAGTCGGAACAGGGATTTACAATGAGCAGTTCTTC
cdr3_aa: CASSQVGTGIYNEQFF

j_call: TRBJ2-5
clone_size: NA
d_call: NA
v_call: TRBV9
cdr3_nt: TGTGCCAGCAGCCCAGGACGAGAGACCCAGTACTTC
cdr3_aa: CASSPGRETQYF

j_call: TRBJ1-6
clone_size: NA
d_call: NA
v_call: TRBV6-5
cdr3_nt: TGTGCCAGCAGTTCCGGGACACATAATTCACCCCTCCACTTT
cdr3_aa: CASSSGTHNSPLHF

j_call: TRBJ2-7
clone_size: NA
d_call: NA
v_call: TRBV27
cdr3_nt: TGTGCCAGCAGGCCCCTTGCCCTCGGCGAGCAGTACTTC
cdr3_aa: CASRPLALGEQYF

j_call: TRBJ1-5
clone_size: few
d_call: TRBD1
v_call: TRBV6-1
cdr3_nt: TGTGCCAGCAGTGCTGGGACAGGGAGGGATCAGCCCCAGCATTTT
cdr3_aa: CASSAGTGRDQPQHF

j_call: TRBJ1-2
clone_size: NA
d_call: TRBD1
v_call: TRBV2
cdr3_nt: TGTGCCAGCAGTGAGAGGGGGCAAGTCTATGGCTACACCTTC
cdr3_aa: CASSERGQVYGYTF

j_call: TRBJ1-3
clone_size: NA
d_call: NA
v_call: TRBV25-1
cdr3_nt: TGTGCCAGCAGTGAGACAGTTCTGGCTGGAAACACCATATATTTT
cdr3_aa: CASSETVLAGNTIYF

j_call: TRBJ1-2
clone_size: NA
d_call: NA
v_call: TRBV15
cdr3_nt: TGTGCCACCAGCAGAGATGTGGTAAATGGCTACACCTTC
cdr3_aa: CATSRDVVNGYTF

j_call: TRBJ2-1
clone_size: NA
d_call: TRBD1
v_call: TRBV5-5
cdr3_nt: TGTGCCAGCAGCTGGGTGGGACAGGGTTCCTACAATGAGCAGTTCTTC
cdr3_aa: CASSWVGQGSYNEQFF

j_call: TRBJ1-5
clone_size: NA
d_call: NA
v_call: TRBV7-8
cdr3_nt: TGTGCCAGCAGCTTGACCCGTGGGGCTAGCAATCAGCCCCAGCATTTT
cdr3_aa: CASSLTRGASNQPQHF

j_call: TRBJ2-5
clone_size: NA
d_call: TRBD2
v_call: TRBV19
cdr3_nt: TGTGCCAGTAGTGCCCGACTAGCGGGGCGAGAGACCCAGTACTTC
cdr3_aa: CASSARLAGRETQYF

j_call: TRBJ2-3
clone_size: NA
d_call: NA
v_call: TRBV7-9
cdr3_nt: TGTGCCAGCAGCCAAGACAGTCCCACCACAGATACGCAGTATTTT
cdr3_aa: CASSQDSPTTDTQYF

j_call: TRBJ2-7
clone_size: NA
d_call: TRBD2
v_call: TRBV7-2
cdr3_nt: TGTGCCAGCAGCTTAGTTAGCGGGACTTCCTACGAGCAGTACTTC
cdr3_aa: CASSLVSGTSYEQYF

j_call: TRBJ2-7
clone_size: NA
d_call: TRBD1
v_call: TRBV6-5
cdr3_nt: TGTGCCAGCAGTTCCCCGGGACAGGGGCTCGAGCAGTACTTC
cdr3_aa: CASSSPGQGLEQYF

j_call: TRBJ1-1
clone_size: NA
d_call: NA
v_call: TRBV10-3
cdr3_nt: TGTGCCATCAGCCTTGACCCCGCGAACACTGAAGCTTTCTTT
cdr3_aa: CAISLDPANTEAFF

j_call: TRBJ2-3
clone_size: NA
d_call: TRBD2
v_call: TRBV10-3
cdr3_nt: TGTGCCACACAAGACCGTGCTAGCGGCAAGGATACGCAGTATTTT
cdr3_aa: CATQDRASGKDTQYF

j_call: TRBJ2-7
clone_size: NA
d_call: NA
v_call: TRBV5-1
cdr3_nt: TGCGCCAGCAGCGCGGGGCCGAGCTCCTACGAGCAGTACTTC
cdr3_aa: CASSAGPSSYEQYF

j_call: TRBJ1-2
clone_size: NA
d_call: NA
v_call: TRBV30
cdr3_nt: TGTGCCTGGAGTGTAACAGGCGGGCGAGGCTACACCTTC
cdr3_aa: CAWSVTGGRGYTF

j_call: TRBJ1-6
clone_size: NA
d_call: TRBD1
v_call: TRBV7-6
cdr3_nt: TGTGCCAGCAGCTTAGCGACAGGGGGTAGCAGAAATTCACCCCTCCACTTT
cdr3_aa: CASSLATGGSRNSPLHF

j_call: TRBJ1-4
clone_size: NA
d_call: NA
v_call: TRBV30
cdr3_nt: TGTGCCTGGAGTTCCTACGACATGTCCTTTGAAAAACTGTTTTTT
cdr3_aa: CAWSSYDMSFEKLFF

j_call: TRBJ2-6
clone_size: NA
d_call: NA
v_call: TRBV10-3
cdr3_nt: TGTGCCATCAGTCCGGGACAAAACTCTGGGGCCAACGTCCTGACTTTC
cdr3_aa: CAISPGQNSGANVLTF

j_call: TRBJ1-1
clone_size: NA
d_call: NA
v_call: TRBV19
cdr3_nt: TGTGCCAGTAGTATCGGCCAGGGAGTCACTGAAGCTTTCTTT
cdr3_aa: CASSIGQGVTEAFF

j_call: TRBJ1-1
clone_size: NA
d_call: NA
v_call: TRBV7-2
cdr3_nt: TGTGCCAGCAGCTTAGTCGACGGGGTGAACACTGAAGCTTTCTTT
cdr3_aa: CASSLVDGVNTEAFF

j_call: TRBJ2-7
clone_size: NA
d_call: TRBD2
v_call: TRBV10-3
cdr3_nt: TGTGCCATCAGTGCGGGACTAGCGGGATCCTACGAGCAGTACTTC
cdr3_aa: CAISAGLAGSYEQYF

j_call: TRBJ1-6
clone_size: NA
d_call: TRBD1
v_call: TRBV6-5
cdr3_nt: TGTGCCAGCAGTTACCGGACGACAGGGGGGAATTCACCCCTCCACTTT
cdr3_aa: CASSYRTTGGNSPLHF

j_call: TRBJ2-7
clone_size: NA
d_call: NA
v_call: TRBV6-6
cdr3_nt: TGTGCCAGCAGTTACCCGGGGACGTCCGAGCAGTACTTC
cdr3_aa: CASSYPGTSEQYF

j_call: TRBJ2-6
clone_size: NA
d_call: NA
v_call: TRBV5-1
cdr3_nt: TGCGCCAGCAGCTTGGTTGCCGGGCTTGGGGCCAACGTCCTGACTTTC
cdr3_aa: CASSLVAGLGANVLTF

j_call: TRBJ1-6
clone_size: NA
d_call: TRBD1
v_call: TRBV28
cdr3_nt: TGTGCCAGCAGTTTTCAGGGGGAAAGTTCACCCCTCCACTTT
cdr3_aa: CASSFQGESSPLHF

j_call: TRBJ2-5
clone_size: NA
d_call: NA
v_call: TRBV5-4
cdr3_nt: TGTGCCAGCAGCTTGGCCGGTGGCGAACAGACCCAGTACTTC
cdr3_aa: CASSLAGGEQTQYF

j_call: TRBJ1-1
clone_size: NA
d_call: NA
v_call: TRBV5-1
cdr3_nt: TGCGCCAGCAGCTTTCTACAGGGAGGGACTGAAGCTTTCTTT
cdr3_aa: CASSFLQGGTEAFF

j_call: TRBJ1-2
clone_size: NA
d_call: NA
v_call: TRBV6-5
cdr3_nt: TGTGCCAGCACGTTCGCAGGTCCTGCTAACTATGGCTACACCTTC
cdr3_aa: CASTFAGPANYGYTF

j_call: TRBJ1-5
clone_size: NA
d_call: NA
v_call: TRBV10-2
cdr3_nt: TGCGCCAGCAGTGAGTCGAGGGGTCAGCCCCAGCATTTT
cdr3_aa: CASSESRGQPQHF

j_call: TRBJ2-1
clone_size: NA
d_call: NA
v_call: TRBV5-8
cdr3_nt: TGTGCCAGCAGCTTGACGTATAACAATGAGCAGTTCTTC
cdr3_aa: CASSLTYNNEQFF

j_call: TRBJ1-2
clone_size: once
d_call: TRBD1
v_call: TRBV11-2
cdr3_nt: TGTGCCAGCAGCCCAGGGACAGGGGGCACGGGGGGCACCTTC
cdr3_aa: CASSPGTGGTGGTF

j_call: TRBJ2-1
clone_size: NA
d_call: TRBD1
v_call: TRBV18
cdr3_nt: TGTGCCAGCTCACCCACAGGGGACAGCAGTTTACAGTTCTTC
cdr3_aa: CASSPTGDSSLQFF

j_call: TRBJ2-3
clone_size: NA
d_call: NA
v_call: TRBV2
cdr3_nt: TGTGCCAGCAGTGCCCCCCAGTCGACTGGCCCGGGTACGCAGTATTTT
cdr3_aa: CASSAPQSTGPGTQYF

j_call: TRBJ2-7
clone_size: NA
d_call: NA
v_call: TRBV6-1
cdr3_nt: TGTGCCAGCAGTCGGCTGTCGGACATCTCCTACGAGCAGTACTTC
cdr3_aa: CASSRLSDISYEQYF

j_call: TRBJ2-7
clone_size: NA
d_call: NA
v_call: TRBV6-5
cdr3_nt: TGTGCCAGCAGTGAAACGGGTTCCGAGCAGTACTTC
cdr3_aa: CASSETGSEQYF

j_call: TRBJ2-1
clone_size: once
d_call: NA
v_call: TRBV19
cdr3_nt: TGTGCCAGTAGATCCGGTGAGTCCTACAATGAGCAGTTCTTC
cdr3_aa: CASRSGESYNEQFF

j_call: TRBJ2-7
clone_size: NA
d_call: NA
v_call: TRBV25-1
cdr3_nt: TGTGCCAGCACCCCGGCCGGGGACCACGAGCAGTACTTC
cdr3_aa: CASTPAGDHEQYF

j_call: TRBJ1-2
clone_size: NA
d_call: TRBD1
v_call: TRBV5-1
cdr3_nt: TGCGCCAGCAGCTTGGGACAGGGGAACTATGGCTACACCTTC
cdr3_aa: CASSLGQGNYGYTF

j_call: TRBJ2-5
clone_size: NA
d_call: NA
v_call: TRBV15
cdr3_nt: TGTGCCACCAGCAGAGATAGGACGACCCAGTACTTC
cdr3_aa: CATSRDRTTQYF

j_call: TRBJ2-7
clone_size: NA
d_call: TRBD1
v_call: TRBV5-1
cdr3_nt: TGCGCCAGCAGCATAGGACAGGGGCTAACAAACGAGCAGTACTTC
cdr3_aa: CASSIGQGLTNEQYF

j_call: TRBJ1-1
clone_size: NA
d_call: NA
v_call: TRBV9
cdr3_nt: TGTGCCAGCAGCGTAGGAGGGAGGGCCTTAGGGAACACTGAAGCTTTCTTT
cdr3_aa: CASSVGGRALGNTEAFF

j_call: TRBJ2-2
clone_size: once
d_call: NA
v_call: TRBV25-1
cdr3_nt: TGTGCCAGCAGTGGGGGGTCCACCGGGGAGCTGTTTTTT
cdr3_aa: CASSGGSTGELFF